The 8 T cell receptor beta chains below come from one sample, sequenced in a study of T-cell memory formation after mild COVID-19. TCRdb re-derived calls from the 5' RACE reads in MiXCR, one entry per CDR3 protein. The sample gives under 300,000 distinct CDR3 sequences, around 8% of which show up once; about 20% is in the top ten. Sequenced input: PBMCs or a T cell subset sorted from them (not recorded which). The source is a man aged 18 to 29 who had mild COVID-19 (a few samples of this study predate the infection). Cell type and time point are not known.

This clonotype was seen more than once but under ten times. The chain has TRBV9 and TRBJ2-3; 8 nucleotides line up with TRBD1. Per the germline V gene, CDR1 is SGDLS and CDR2 is YYNGEE. Unmatched junction bases numbered 5, after V lost 4 bases and J lost 4 bases. This CDR3 is 14 amino acids long. This CDR3 is CASSTRTGPDTQYF. In nucleotides, the CDR3 is TGTGCCAGCAGCACGAGGACAGGGCCAGATACGCAGTATTTT.

This clonotype was found a few times. The chain combines TRBV4-1 with TRBJ1-5; D is perhaps TRBD1 (5 bases). Trimming left V 2 bases short and J 5 bases short, with 16 bases between. Germline assignment: CDR1 MGHRA and CDR2 YSYEKL. This CDR3 has 16 residues. The CDR3 region has the DNA TGCGCCAGCAGCCAACCGACGAGGGGACGACATCAGCCCCAGCATTTT. As protein: CASSQPTRGRHQPQHF.

V and J are TRBV7-2 and TRBJ1-5; TRBD1 agrees at 7 bases. This CDR3 has 17 residues. V lost 2 bases to trimming and J lost 4 bases; unmatched junction nucleotides: 11. Germline V gives CDR1 SGHTA, CDR2 FQGNSA. CDR3 protein: CASSLYGQGVINQPQHF. The CDR3, as DNA: TGTGCCAGCAGCTTATATGGGCAGGGGGTAATAAATCAGCCCCAGCATTTT.

This clonotype was picked up many times. The chain joins TRBV7-2 to TRBJ2-7; D gene unclear. CDR1 is SGHTA, CDR2 FQGNSA, per germline. V was pared by 2 bases and J by 0 bases, with 8 bases between. This CDR3 comprises 14 residues. CDR3 loop: CASSLMWDSYEQYF. In DNA, the CDR3 is TGTGCCAGCAGCTTAATGTGGGACTCCTACGAGCAGTACTTC.

This clonotype was counted at least ten times. The CDR3 region has the DNA TGTGCCAGCAGCTTGGCGCCAGGAGGCAATCAGCCCCAGCATTTT. Translating it yields CASSLAPGGNQPQHF. The chain recombines TRBV5-6 with TRBJ1-5; D is uncertain. The germline CDR1 and CDR2 sequences are SGHDT and YYEEEE. Trimming cost V 0 bases and J 2 bases, with 9 bases left between them. The length of the CDR3 is 15 residues.

The V and J genes are TRBV4-1 and TRBJ1-2; tentatively, D is TRBD1 (5 bases). Trimming took 3 bases from V and 2 from J, leaving 16 bases between them. CDR1 MGHRA and CDR2 YSYEKL come from the germline V gene. This CDR3 comprises 16 residues. CDR3 amino acids: CASSQILKGKNYGYTF. CDR3 bases: TGCGCCAGCAGCCAGATCCTAAAGGGGAAAAACTATGGCTACACCTTC.

This clonotype has ten or more counts. This chain links TRBV7-3 with TRBJ1-1; weak D call: TRBD1 (5 bases). V lost 6 bases to trimming and J lost 1 base, with 12 bases between them. CDR3 size: 14 residues. Germline CDR1 reads SGHTA; CDR2 reads FQGTGA. The CDR3 region is CASSLTGGNTEAFF. For the CDR3, the DNA is TGTGCCAGCAGTCTCACCGGGGGGAACACTGAAGCTTTCTTT.

This clonotype was recorded many times. The rearrangement uses TRBV7-9 and TRBJ1-1, with D uncertain. CDR1 and CDR2 from the germline V gene are SEHNR and FQNEAQ (reference sequence). With 7 bases removed from V and 1 base from J, the gap between germline ends came to 7 bases. The CDR3 has 12 residues. CDR3 sequence (DNA): TGTGCCAGCACTTTGGGGAACACTGAAGCTTTCTTT. Amino acid sequence: CASTLGNTEAFF.